Presented here are 16 T cell receptor beta chains from one specimen sequenced in a study of blood T cell repertoires in COVID-19. TCRdb keeps only in-frame clones here, not all; method: immunoSEQ multiplex PCR. The table includes 160,000 or so clones, about 85% detected once. Sequenced: PBMCs or T cells enriched from blood (not recorded which). These TCRs come from a woman in her thirties or forties with acute COVID-19.

V is TRBV4-1 and J is TRBJ1-2, with 7 bases fitting TRBD1. CDR3 length equals 14 residues. Trimming took 2 bases from V and 4 from J; bases not matched to a gene: 4. CDR1 is MGHRA, CDR2 YSYEKL, per germline. The CDR3 nucleotides read TGCGCCAGCAGCCAACCGGGACAGAGCTATGGCTACACCTTC. Amino acid sequence: CASSQPGQSYGYTF.

This chain connects TRBV5-1 to TRBJ2-4; D is possibly TRBD2 (6 bases). This CDR3 is built from 14 residues. In germline, CDR1 is SGHRS, CDR2 YFSETQ. Trimming cost V 3 bases and J 6 bases, with 13 bases left between them. Here the CDR3 DNA reads TGCGCCAGCAGCTCCCCCAGTAGCGGAAACATTCAGTACTTC. It yields the protein CASSSPSSGNIQYF.

The chain uses TRBV7-8 and TRBJ2-6; D remains unclear. Trimming took 3 bases from V and 3 from J, leaving 6 bases between them. CDR1 and CDR2 from the germline V gene are SGHVS and FQNEAQ. CDR3 length: 14 amino acids. The CDR3, as DNA: TGTGCCAGCAGCTTCGGCGGTGGGGCCAACGTCCTGACTTTC. It is translated as CASSFGGGANVLTF.

V usage is TRBV3-1 (or the pseudogene TRBV3-2) and J usage is TRBJ2-1, with a tentative D call TRBD2 (6 bases). The V gene's germline CDR1 is LGHDT and CDR2 YNNKEL (reference sequence). Trimming shortened V by 3 bases and J by 6 bases, and 18 bases separated the two germline ends. This CDR3 has 16 residues. As DNA, the CDR3 is TGTGCCAGCAGCCAGGGGGGTTTCATAGTAACCAATGAGCAGTTCTTC. It yields the protein CASSQGGFIVTNEQFF.

This clone has only one observation. This chain uses TRBV5-6 with TRBJ2-2; the D gene is possibly TRBD2 (5 bases). The CDR3 extends over 14 amino acids. Germline V lookup: CDR1 SGHDT, CDR2 YYEEEE. Between the trimmed V and J ends, which lost 6 bases and 1 base, there was a span of 10 bases. CDR3 region: CASNRGMNTGELFF. The CDR3 coding sequence is TGTGCCAGCAATCGAGGGATGAACACCGGGGAGCTGTTTTTT.

This rearrangement joins TRBV5-6 to TRBJ2-7; 11 nucleotides align to TRBD2. Looked up from germline, CDR1 is SGHDT and CDR2 is YYEEEE. The CDR3 has 15 amino acids. The J segment lost 2 bases and the V segment lost 0 bases, leaving 1 base of the junction unmatched. CDR3 sequence: CASSLGLAGPYEQYF. CDR3 sequence (DNA): TGTGCCAGCAGCTTGGGACTAGCGGGGCCCTACGAGCAGTACTTC.

V is TRBV11-2 and J is TRBJ2-2; D gene unclear. Trimming shortened V by 1 base and J by 6 bases, and 6 bases separated the two germline ends. The CDR3 spans 13 residues. Per the germline V gene, CDR1 is SGHAT and CDR2 is FQNNGV. For the CDR3, the DNA is TGTGCCAGCAGCTTAGGAGTTGCCGGGGAGCTGTTTTTT. It codes for CASSLGVAGELFF.

This rearrangement joins TRBV3-1 (or the pseudogene TRBV3-2) to TRBJ2-3, with 12 bases fitting TRBD2. Germline CDR1 LGHDT, CDR2 YNNKEL (reference sequence). The V segment lost 4 bases and the J segment 10 bases; nucleotides outside the gene matches: 3. The CDR3 has 13 amino acids. CDR3 sequence reads: CASSLLAGGPQYF. The CDR3 DNA is TGTGCCAGCAGCCTGCTAGCGGGAGGGCCGCAGTATTTT.

A few counts support this clone. The gene calls are TRBV4-2 and TRBJ2-4; 8 positions agree with TRBD2. J was trimmed by 1 base and V by 0 bases; bases with no gene match: 8. CDR3 length equals 18 residues. Germline V gene sequence: CDR1 LGHNA, CDR2 YNFKEQ. CDR3 protein: CASSQEGAGAPAKNIQYF. As DNA, the CDR3 is TGTGCCAGCAGCCAAGAGGGAGCGGGAGCGCCCGCCAAAAACATTCAGTACTTC.

This chain joins TRBV4-2 and TRBJ2-2, with unresolved D. V lost 0 bases and J lost 0, with 8 bases in between. The CDR3 totals 16 residues. Looked up from germline, CDR1 is LGHNA and CDR2 is YNFKEQ. The CDR3 is CASSQDPYANTGELFF. For the CDR3, the DNA is TGTGCCAGCAGCCAAGACCCCTACGCGAACACCGGGGAGCTGTTTTTT.

A single count supports this clone. The chain links TRBV14 to TRBJ2-3; D may be TRBD2 (5 bases). Germline assignment: CDR1 SGHDN and CDR2 FVKESK. V gave up 4 bases and J gave up 6 bases, with 5 bases separating them. This CDR3 has 11 residues. CDR3 residues: CASSREDTQYF. CDR3 coding DNA: TGTGCCAGCAGCCGGGAGGATACGCAGTATTTT.

This chain joins TRBV10-3 and TRBJ2-1; possible D gene TRBD2, 5 bases. Trimming shortened V by 3 bases and J by 5 bases, and 17 bases separated the two germline ends. Germline CDR1 is ENHRY and CDR2 is SYGVKD. The length of the CDR3 is 16 residues. For the CDR3, the DNA is TGTGCCATCAGTGATCTTGTAGCGAACCGTGACAATGAGCAGTTCTTC. It translates to CAISDLVANRDNEQFF.

The chain couples TRBV20-1 to TRBJ1-6, with D tentatively TRBD1 (5 bases). With 3 bases removed from V and 5 bases from J, the gap between germline ends came to 14 bases. Germline V gives CDR1 DFQATT, CDR2 SNEGSKA (reference sequence). The CDR3 has 15 amino acids. The CDR3 reads CSASAGPPNNSPLHF. The CDR3 nucleotides are TGCAGTGCTAGTGCAGGGCCGCCTAATAATTCACCCCTCCACTTT.

CDR3 in amino acids: CASSPPAPRDRLYNEQFF. The CDR3 bases are TGTGCCAGCTCACCACCCGCCCCCAGGGACAGGCTATACAATGAGCAGTTCTTC. The V gene is TRBV18, the J gene TRBJ2-1, with 8 bases lining up with TRBD1. The V gene end was trimmed by 0 bases and the J gene end by 4 bases; junction bases not matched to a gene: 11. Germline CDR1 and CDR2: KGHSH and LQKENI. The CDR3 is 18 residues long.

The CDR3 here is CASSSPNWAEQYF. CDR3 coding DNA: TGTGCCAGCAGCTCCCCAAATTGGGCCGAGCAGTACTTC. The chain links TRBV7-9 to TRBJ2-7; D ambiguous. CDR1 is SEHNR, CDR2 FQNEAQ, per germline (reference sequence). There are 13 residues in the CDR3. V was clipped by 4 bases and J by 6 bases, with 13 bases between them.

The table lists this clone with a few counts. The chain has TRBV15 and TRBJ2-1; perhaps TRBD2 as D (5 bases). Germline CDR1 LNHNV, CDR2 YYDKDF (reference sequence). The CDR3 spans 12 residues. The ends were cut back, 5 bases at V and 7 bases at J, with 9 bases in the middle. CDR3 DNA: TGTGCCACCAGCGGCGGGCGGAATGAGCAGTTCTTC. Protein: CATSGGRNEQFF.